This TCR beta chain was sequenced during a study of metastatic and nonmetastatic thyroid tumors. About the research overall: Repertoire comparisons spanned blood and tumor or nodule tissue from malignant and benign thyroid patients.

This CDR3 spans 13 amino acids. Germline V lookup: CDR1 DFQATT, CDR2 SNEGSKA (reference sequence). V was clipped by 4 bases and J by 2 bases; unmatched bases: 4. Treatment of any kind had been given to no patient before thyroid surgery. In the original analysis: The study's classifier, a distant-metastasis tool for papillary thyroid cancer, was built using CDR3 differences across clinicopathological groups. TCRdb re-called the PCR reads through MiXCR. For this entry, the V and J calls and clone size follow TCRdb and not the study's own pipeline. The table lists some 54,000 clones, roughly 18% of them singletons. Findings and limits, study-wide: According to reports, the diversity of TCR beta was significantly higher in malignant thyroid tumors than in benign nodules, and this held in both blood and tumor samples.

This clone occurred once. The antigen remains undetermined. The sample taken for sequencing was blood. V usage is TRBV20-1 and J usage is TRBJ2-7; 8 nucleotides line up with TRBD2. This receptor was identified in a female donor with papillary thyroid cancer or a benign thyroid nodule (not recorded which). Some clones in this sample may be carry-over from other donors' samples. The CDR3 reads CSAIFGRAYEQYF. The CDR3 nucleotides are TGCAGTGCTATTTTCGGGAGGGCCTACGAGCAGTACTTC.